The rows below give T cell receptor beta chains drawn from one sample of a study of cytomegalovirus exposure and HLA in healthy donors. TCRdb's copy holds only in-frame clones and misses some; the assay was immunoSEQ multiplex PCR. The table shows about 130,000 clones, with 76% occurring only once. The sequenced material came from PBMCs. The receptors were gathered from a man aged 40-55 years in good health and CMV-seronegative. Each CDR3 is given with its conserved first and last residue. Fields, in order: clone size, D gene, V gene, J gene, CDR3 DNA, CDR3 protein. D genes are given only for firm matches. The size field is filled for only some rows; it gives once, few, many or a size class.

size: NA
D: NA
V: TRBV9
J: TRBJ1-5
DNA: TGTGCCAGCAGCGTAGGTGATTCAGGTCAGCCCCAGCATTTT
CDR3: CASSVGDSGQPQHF

size: once
D: TRBD1
V: TRBV5-1
J: TRBJ2-2
DNA: TGCGCCAGCAGTTCCCAGGGGGCCCCGAACACCGGGGAGCTGTTTTTT
CDR3: CASSSQGAPNTGELFF

size: NA
D: TRBD1
V: TRBV15
J: TRBJ1-5
DNA: TGTGCCACCAGCAGAGTGGGACAGGGGGACAATCAGCCCCAGCATTTT
CDR3: CATSRVGQGDNQPQHF

size: NA
D: NA
V: TRBV11-2
J: TRBJ2-7
DNA: TGTGCCAGCAGCTTATTCGCGGCTGACTACGAGCAGTACTTC
CDR3: CASSLFAADYEQYF

size: few
D: NA
V: TRBV4-1
J: TRBJ2-6
DNA: TGCGCCAGCAGCCCCGAAGGGACACCCATGCCCCTGTCTGGGGCCAACGTCCTGACTTTC
CDR3: CASSPEGTPMPLSGANVLTF

size: NA
D: TRBD1
V: TRBV7-2
J: TRBJ2-5
DNA: TGTGCCAGCAGCTTCTCCTCAGGGGGCGAGGGGACCCAGTACTTC
CDR3: CASSFSSGGEGTQYF

size: NA
D: NA
V: TRBV2
J: TRBJ1-4
DNA: TGTGCCAGCAGCAGGGCTCGAAATAATGAAAAACTGTTTTTT
CDR3: CASSRARNNEKLFF

size: few
D: TRBD1
V: TRBV9
J: TRBJ1-5
DNA: TGTGCCAGCAGCGGGGGACAGGGAAGCCAGCCCCAGCATTTT
CDR3: CASSGGQGSQPQHF

size: NA
D: TRBD1
V: TRBV5-6
J: TRBJ1-5
DNA: TGTGCCAGCAGCGGGACAGGGGGCAATCAGCCCCAGCATTTT
CDR3: CASSGTGGNQPQHF

size: NA
D: NA
V: TRBV28
J: TRBJ1-5
DNA: TGTGCCGCGAATGGGGGGACGGGACAGCCCCAGCATTTT
CDR3: CAANGGTGQPQHF

size: NA
D: TRBD1
V: TRBV5-4
J: TRBJ2-1
DNA: TGTGCCAGCAGCTGGACAGGGGGTGGTACCAATGAGCAGTTCTTC
CDR3: CASSWTGGGTNEQFF

size: NA
D: TRBD2
V: TRBV29-1
J: TRBJ2-3
DNA: TGCAGCGTCATAGCGGGAGGCGGCACAGATACGCAGTATTTT
CDR3: CSVIAGGGTDTQYF

size: NA
D: NA
V: TRBV19
J: TRBJ2-7
DNA: TGTGCCAGTAGTAACCCGGGGGAAGCCTACGAGCAGTACTTC
CDR3: CASSNPGEAYEQYF